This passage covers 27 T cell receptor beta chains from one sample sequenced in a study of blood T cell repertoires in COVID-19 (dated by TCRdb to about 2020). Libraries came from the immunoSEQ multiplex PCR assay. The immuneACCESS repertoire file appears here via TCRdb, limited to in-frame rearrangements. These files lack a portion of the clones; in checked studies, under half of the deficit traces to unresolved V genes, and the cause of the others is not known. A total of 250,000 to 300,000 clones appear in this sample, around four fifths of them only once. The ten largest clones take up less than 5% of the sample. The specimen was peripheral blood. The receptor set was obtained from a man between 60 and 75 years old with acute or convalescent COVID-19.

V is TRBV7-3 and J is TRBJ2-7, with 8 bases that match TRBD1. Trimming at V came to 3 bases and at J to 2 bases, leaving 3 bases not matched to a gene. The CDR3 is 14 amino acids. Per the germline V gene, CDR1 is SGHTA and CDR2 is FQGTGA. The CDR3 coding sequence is TGTGCCAGCAGCTTGGACAGGGCTGCCTACGAGCAGTACTTC. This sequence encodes CASSLDRAAYEQYF.

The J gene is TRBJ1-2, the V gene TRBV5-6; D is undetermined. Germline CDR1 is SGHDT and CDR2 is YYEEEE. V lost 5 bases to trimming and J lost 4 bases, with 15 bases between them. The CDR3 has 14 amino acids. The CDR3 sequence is CASSPPGFGYGYTF. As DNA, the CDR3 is TGTGCCAGCAGTCCGCCGGGGTTTGGCTATGGCTACACCTTC.

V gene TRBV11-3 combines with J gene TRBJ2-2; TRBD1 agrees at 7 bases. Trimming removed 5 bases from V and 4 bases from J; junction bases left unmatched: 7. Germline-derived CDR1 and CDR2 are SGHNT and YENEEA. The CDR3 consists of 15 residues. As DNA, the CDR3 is TGTGCCAGCAGCCCTCAGACAGGGTTCACCGGGGAGCTGTTTTTT. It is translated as CASSPQTGFTGELFF.

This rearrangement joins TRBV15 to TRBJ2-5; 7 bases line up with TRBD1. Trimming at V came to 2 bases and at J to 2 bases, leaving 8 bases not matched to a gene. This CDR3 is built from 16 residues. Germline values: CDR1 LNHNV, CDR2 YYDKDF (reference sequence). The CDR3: CATSRSWPGQQETQYF. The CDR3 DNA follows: TGTGCCACCAGCAGATCGTGGCCGGGACAGCAAGAGACCCAGTACTTC. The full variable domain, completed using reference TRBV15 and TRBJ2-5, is DAMVIQNPRYQVTQFGKPVTLSCSQTLNHNVMYWYQQKSSQAPKLLFHYYDKDFNNEADTPDNFQSRRPNTSFCFLDIRSPGLGDTAMYLCATSRSWPGQQETQYFGPGTRLLVL.

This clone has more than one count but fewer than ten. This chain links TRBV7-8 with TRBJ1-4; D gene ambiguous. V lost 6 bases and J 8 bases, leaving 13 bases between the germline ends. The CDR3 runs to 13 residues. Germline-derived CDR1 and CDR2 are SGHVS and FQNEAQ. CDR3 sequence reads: CASSEIQREKLFF. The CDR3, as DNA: TGTGCCAGCAGTGAGATTCAGCGGGAAAAACTGTTTTTT.

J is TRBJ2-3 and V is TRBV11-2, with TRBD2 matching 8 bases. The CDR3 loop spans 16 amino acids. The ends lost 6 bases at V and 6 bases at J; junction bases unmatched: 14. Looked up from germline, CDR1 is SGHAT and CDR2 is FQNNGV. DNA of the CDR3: TGTGCCAGCAGACGTAGCGCGGGAGGAAGCTGGGATACGCAGTATTTT. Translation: CASRRSAGGSWDTQYF. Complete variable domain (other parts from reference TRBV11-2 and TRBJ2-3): EAGVAQSPRYKIIEKRQSVAFWCNPISGHATLYWYQQILGQGPKLLIQFQNNGVVDDSQLPKDRFSAERLKGVDSTLKIQPAKLEDSAVYLCASRRSAGGSWDTQYFGPGTRLTVL.

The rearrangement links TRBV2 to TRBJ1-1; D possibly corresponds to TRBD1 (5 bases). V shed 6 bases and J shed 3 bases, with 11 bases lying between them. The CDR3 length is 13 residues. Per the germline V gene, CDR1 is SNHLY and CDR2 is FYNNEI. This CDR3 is CASSLTVDTEAFF. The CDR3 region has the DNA TGTGCCAGCAGCTTGACAGTGGACACTGAAGCTTTCTTT.

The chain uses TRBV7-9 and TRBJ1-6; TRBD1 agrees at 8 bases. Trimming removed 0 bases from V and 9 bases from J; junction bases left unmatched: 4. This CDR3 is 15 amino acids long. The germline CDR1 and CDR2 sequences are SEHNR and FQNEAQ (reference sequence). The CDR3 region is CASSLATGVVSPLHF. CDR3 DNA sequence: TGTGCCAGCAGCTTAGCGACAGGGGTGGTTTCACCCCTCCACTTT.

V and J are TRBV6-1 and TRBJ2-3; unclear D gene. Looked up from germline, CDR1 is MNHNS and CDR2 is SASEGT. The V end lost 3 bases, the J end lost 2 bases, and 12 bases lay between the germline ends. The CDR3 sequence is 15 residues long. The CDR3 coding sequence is TGTGCCAGCAGTGATCACGGCGGTATCACAGATACGCAGTATTTT. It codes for CASSDHGGITDTQYF.

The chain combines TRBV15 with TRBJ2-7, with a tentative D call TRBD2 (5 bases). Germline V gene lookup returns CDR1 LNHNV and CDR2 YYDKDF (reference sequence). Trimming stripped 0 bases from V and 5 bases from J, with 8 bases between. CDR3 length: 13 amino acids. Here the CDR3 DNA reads TGTGCCACCAGCAGAGATACGGGAAACGAGCAGTACTTC. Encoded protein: CATSRDTGNEQYF.

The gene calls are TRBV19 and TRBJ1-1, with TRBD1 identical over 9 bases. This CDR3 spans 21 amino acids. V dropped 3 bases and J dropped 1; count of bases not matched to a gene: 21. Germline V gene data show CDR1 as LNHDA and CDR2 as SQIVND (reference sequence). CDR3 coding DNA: TGTGCCAGTAGTATTGGTCTAGGACAGGGGTTCGCCTTCGCGCGGAACACTGAAGCTTTCTTT. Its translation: CASSIGLGQGFAFARNTEAFF.

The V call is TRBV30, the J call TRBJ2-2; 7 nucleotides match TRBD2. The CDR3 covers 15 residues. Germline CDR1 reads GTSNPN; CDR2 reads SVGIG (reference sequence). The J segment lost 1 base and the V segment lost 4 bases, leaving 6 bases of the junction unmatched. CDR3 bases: TGTGCCTGGACCCGGGGGGACTGGAACACCGGGGAGCTGTTTTTT. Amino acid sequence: CAWTRGDWNTGELFF.

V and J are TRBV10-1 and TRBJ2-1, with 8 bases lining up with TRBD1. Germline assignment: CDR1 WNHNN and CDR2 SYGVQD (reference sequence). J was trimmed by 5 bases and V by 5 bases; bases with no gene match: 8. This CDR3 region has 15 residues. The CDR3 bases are TGCGCCAGCAGTCCGACAGGGGAAGGGAACAATGAGCAGTTCTTC. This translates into CASSPTGEGNNEQFF.

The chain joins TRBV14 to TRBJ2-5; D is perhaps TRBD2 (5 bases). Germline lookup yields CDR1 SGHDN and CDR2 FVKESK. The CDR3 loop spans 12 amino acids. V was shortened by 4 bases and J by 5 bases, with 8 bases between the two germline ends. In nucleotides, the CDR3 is TGTGCCAGCAGCCCGGGGTCGGAGACCCAGTACTTC. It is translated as CASSPGSETQYF.

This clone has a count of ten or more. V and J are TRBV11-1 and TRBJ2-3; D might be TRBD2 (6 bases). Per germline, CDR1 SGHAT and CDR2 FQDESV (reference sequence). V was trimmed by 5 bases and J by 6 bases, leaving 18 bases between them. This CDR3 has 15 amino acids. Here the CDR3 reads CASSPLRRAGDTQYF. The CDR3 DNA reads TGTGCCAGCAGCCCCCTGAGGAGGGCGGGGGATACGCAGTATTTT.

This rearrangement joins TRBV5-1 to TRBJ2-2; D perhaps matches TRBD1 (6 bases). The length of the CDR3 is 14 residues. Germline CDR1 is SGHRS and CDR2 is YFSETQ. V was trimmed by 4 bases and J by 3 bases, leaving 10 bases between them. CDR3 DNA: TGCGCCAGCAGCATACAGGGTGACACCGGGGAGCTGTTTTTT. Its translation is CASSIQGDTGELFF.

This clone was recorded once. In DNA, the CDR3 is TGTGCCAGCATTCCGATGTGGGGGACAGGGGTCGAAAAACTGTTTTTT. Protein product: CASIPMWGTGVEKLFF. The genes are TRBV2 and TRBJ1-4; TRBD1 agrees at 10 bases. This CDR3 spans 16 amino acids. J was trimmed by 8 bases and V by 7 bases; bases with no gene match: 13. CDR1 and CDR2 from the germline V gene are SNHLY and FYNNEI.

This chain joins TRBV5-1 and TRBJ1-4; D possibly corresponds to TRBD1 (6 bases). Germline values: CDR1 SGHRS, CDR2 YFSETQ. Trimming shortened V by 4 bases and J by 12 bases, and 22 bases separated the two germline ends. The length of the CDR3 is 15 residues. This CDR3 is CASSPMTGPTGELFF. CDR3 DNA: TGCGCCAGCAGCCCAATGACAGGTCCAACCGGGGAACTGTTTTTT. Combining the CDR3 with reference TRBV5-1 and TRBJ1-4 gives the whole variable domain KAGVTQTPRYLIKTRGQQVTLSCSPISGHRSVSWYQQTPGQGLQFLFEYFSETQRNKGNFPGRFSGRQFSNSRSEMNVSTLELGDSALYLCASSPMTGPTGELFFGSGTQLSVL.

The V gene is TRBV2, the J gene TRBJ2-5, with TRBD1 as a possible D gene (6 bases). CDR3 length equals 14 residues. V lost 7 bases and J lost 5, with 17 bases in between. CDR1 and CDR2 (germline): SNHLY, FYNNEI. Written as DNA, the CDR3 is TGTGCCAGCATGCCGGGACATTCTAGCGAGACCCAGTACTTC. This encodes CASMPGHSSETQYF. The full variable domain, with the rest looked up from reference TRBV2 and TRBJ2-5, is EPEVTQTPSHQVTQMGQEVILRCVPISNHLYFYWYRQILGQKVEFLVSFYNNEISEKSEIFDDQFSVERPDGSNFTLKIRSTKLEDSAMYFCASMPGHSSETQYFGPGTRLLVL.

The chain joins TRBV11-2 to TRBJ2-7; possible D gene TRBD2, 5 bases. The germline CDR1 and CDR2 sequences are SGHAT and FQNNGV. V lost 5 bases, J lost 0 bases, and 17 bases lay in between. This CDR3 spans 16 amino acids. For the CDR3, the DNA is TGTGCCAGCAGCCCTCGGACGGGTGCGGGCTCCTACGAGCAGTACTTC. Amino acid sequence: CASSPRTGAGSYEQYF.

This chain's CDR3 is CASRQDPLNTGELFF. CDR3 DNA: TGTGCCAGCCGGCAGGATCCCCTCAACACCGGGGAGCTGTTTTTT. The gene calls are TRBV2 and TRBJ2-2; D is unclear. The germline CDR1 and CDR2 sequences are SNHLY and FYNNEI. The V end was cut by 8 bases, the J end by 2 bases, with 15 bases between. The CDR3 loop spans 15 amino acids. The complete variable domain, with remaining parts taken from reference TRBV2 and TRBJ2-2, reads EPEVTQTPSHQVTQMGQEVILRCVPISNHLYFYWYRQILGQKVEFLVSFYNNEISEKSEIFDDQFSVERPDGSNFTLKIRSTKLEDSAMYFCASRQDPLNTGELFFGEGSRLTVL.

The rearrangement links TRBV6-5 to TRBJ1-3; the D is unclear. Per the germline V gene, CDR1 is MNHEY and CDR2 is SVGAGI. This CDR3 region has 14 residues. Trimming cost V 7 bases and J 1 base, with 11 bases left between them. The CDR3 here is CASKISGSGNTIYF. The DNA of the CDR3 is TGTGCCAGCAAGATAAGCGGTTCTGGAAACACCATATATTTT.

CDR3 in amino acids: CASSLRGSEQYF. The CDR3 DNA follows: TGTGCCAGCAGCTTACGGGGAAGCGAGCAGTACTTC. The V and J genes are TRBV7-2 and TRBJ2-7, with TRBD2 as a possible D gene (5 bases). The ends were cut back, 2 bases at V and 6 bases at J, with 8 bases in the middle. The CDR3 covers 12 residues. CDR1 is SGHTA and CDR2 is FQGNSA in the germline V gene.

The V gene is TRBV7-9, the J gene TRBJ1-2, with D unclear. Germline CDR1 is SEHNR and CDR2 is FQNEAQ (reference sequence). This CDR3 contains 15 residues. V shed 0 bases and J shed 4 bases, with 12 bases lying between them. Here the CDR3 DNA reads TGTGCCAGCAGCTTAGCGTCTTCGGGGATCTATGGCTACACCTTC. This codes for CASSLASSGIYGYTF.

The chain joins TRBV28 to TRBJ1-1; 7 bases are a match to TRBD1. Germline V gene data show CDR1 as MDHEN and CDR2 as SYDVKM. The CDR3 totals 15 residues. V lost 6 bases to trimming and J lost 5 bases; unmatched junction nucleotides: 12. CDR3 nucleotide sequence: TGTGCCAGCAGCACGTCGGCAGGGGGGACGACTGAAGCTTTCTTT. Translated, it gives CASSTSAGGTTEAFF.

The CDR3 DNA reads TGTGCCAGCAGCGTAGGTCTAGCAAGCTCCTACGAGCAGTACTTC. Its protein is CASSVGLASSYEQYF. V is TRBV9 and J is TRBJ2-7; the D gene is possibly TRBD2 (5 bases). The V and J ends lost 0 bases and 0 bases respectively, with 10 bases between them. The V gene's germline CDR1 is SGDLS and CDR2 YYNGEE. This CDR3 contains 15 residues.

Here the CDR3 reads CASSGRGREKLFF. CDR3 sequence (DNA): TGTGCCAGCAGCGGCAGGGGGCGAGAAAAACTGTTTTTT. The chain joins TRBV27 to TRBJ1-4; 8 bases match TRBD1. Trimming cost V 6 bases and J 8 bases; bases outside gene matches: 5. The CDR3 has 13 residues. Germline V lookup: CDR1 MNHEY, CDR2 SMNVEV (reference sequence). Full variable domain (missing parts from reference TRBV27 and TRBJ1-4): EAQVTQNPRYLITVTGKKLTVTCSQNMNHEYMSWYRQDPGLGLRQIYYSMNVEVTDKGDVPEGYKVSRKEKRNFPLILESPSPNQTSLYFCASSGRGREKLFFGSGTQLSVL.